Listed here is a single TCR beta chain. The antigen remains undetermined. The ends lost 4 bases at V and 0 bases at J; junction bases unmatched: 9. The CDR3 sequence is 16 residues long. The germline V gene encodes CDR1 SGHRS and CDR2 YFSETQ. Clones were sequenced by immunoSEQ multiplex PCR, and TCRdb holds only the in-frame ones, with some missing. Of about 27,000 clones detected, 60% to 85% appear once; the ten largest clones hold roughly 18%. The data are from a study of neoadjuvant nivolumab and ipilimumab in lung cancer. Study-wide results and limits: TCR sequencing covered a small number of samples. Resected tumors had greater TCR richness and clonality than uninvolved lung. Only a single major-pathologic-response sample was available for clonality analysis. Resected-tumor TCR richness correlated positively with pretherapy blood richness.

The receptor's source is an adult with non-small cell lung cancer. This specimen was tumor tissue, taken after neoadjuvant nivolumab, alone or with ipilimumab, at or shortly before surgery. The chain employs TRBV5-1 and TRBJ2-7; 8 nucleotides align to TRBD2. CDR3 region: CASSTSGGASSYEQYF. CDR3 bases: TGCGCCAGCAGCACCTCCGGGGGGGCTTCCTCCTACGAGCAGTACTTC. Full variable domain (remainder filled in from reference TRBV5-1 and TRBJ2-7): KAGVTQTPRYLIKTRGQQVTLSCSPISGHRSVSWYQQTPGQGLQFLFEYFSETQRNKGNFPGRFSGRQFSNSRSEMNVSTLELGDSALYLCASSTSGGASSYEQYFGPGTRLTVT.